This TCR beta chain was documented in a study of blood T cell repertoires in COVID-19. The wider study: Whether acute or convalescent, the COVID-19 samples came from the United States, Italy and Spain. Nucleic acid was either cDNA or gDNA, and it came from T cells, B-cell-depleted T cells, or PBMCs.

From germline, CDR1 is SEHNR and CDR2 FQNEAQ (reference sequence). The CDR3 sequence is 14 residues long. The ends were cut back, 2 bases at V and 2 bases at J, with 10 bases in the middle. In the study's own analysis: Quantification of nucleated cells was approximated via reference gene primer amplification. Libraries were prepared by immunoSEQ multiplex PCR; TCRdb keeps only in-frame clonotypes and omits some of them. V and J calls and clone size follow that table, whereas D and trimming were derived from the DNA. Of 75,000 to 100,000 clones in the sample, about 77% were seen once. Sequenced sample: peripheral blood. This clonotype was obtained from a woman older than 75 with acute or convalescent COVID-19. This chain links TRBV7-9 with TRBJ2-7; D is perhaps TRBD1 (5 bases). The DNA for the CDR3 is TGTGCCAGCAGCTTAACAGGAATCGCCTACGAGCAGTACTTC. It translates to CASSLTGIAYEQYF.